The 7 T cell receptor beta chains reported below all come from one sample, sequenced in a study of spatial heterogeneity in lung cancer. Their recognized antigens are unknown. Study-level findings and limits: Tracking of tumor mutation counts was seen in expanded intratumoral alpha and beta TCR counts.

Time point reported: sample taken at primary tumor resection. TCRdb re-derived calls from the 5' RACE reads in MiXCR, one entry per CDR3 protein. Altogether about 13,000 distinct CDR3 sequences are present, roughly 3.3% being singletons, with the ten largest covering roughly a sixth. Sequencing was performed on lung tumor tissue, taken at surgery. The receptors were sampled from a male donor with early-stage non-small cell lung cancer.

This clonotype was seen many times. This sequence joins TRBV7-9 and TRBJ2-6, with 7 positions matching TRBD2. The J segment lost 0 bases and the V segment lost 5 bases, leaving 1 base of the junction unmatched. There are 15 residues in the CDR3. Looked up from germline, CDR1 is SEHNR and CDR2 is FQNEAQ (reference sequence). This CDR3 reads CASSAGVSGANVLTF. The CDR3 DNA follows: TGTGCCAGCAGCGCGGGGGTCTCTGGGGCCAACGTCCTGACTTTC.

In its sample, this clonotype was seen many times. The chain links TRBV12-3 or TRBV12-4 to TRBJ1-1; D might be TRBD1 (5 bases). V dropped 6 bases and J dropped 2 bases, with 19 bases sitting between them. The CDR3 has 16 residues. CDR3: CASSSIVGGRNTEAFF. CDR3 nucleotide sequence: TGTGCCAGCAGCTCCATCGTGGGGGGTAGAAACACTGAAGCTTTCTTT.

The sample holds many counts of this clonotype. V and J are TRBV4-2 and TRBJ2-1, with D perhaps TRBD2 (6 bases). Germline V gene sequence: CDR1 LGHNA, CDR2 YNFKEQ. V was trimmed by 1 base and J by 3 bases, leaving 10 bases between them. The length of the CDR3 is 15 residues. CDR3 in amino acids: CASSQGRGSYNEQFF. The CDR3 nucleotides read TGTGCCAGCAGCCAAGGACGGGGGAGCTACAATGAGCAGTTCTTC.

This clonotype was seen repeatedly, ten times or more. The chain couples TRBV5-1 to TRBJ2-3; 8 bases map to TRBD1. The germline V gene encodes CDR1 SGHRS and CDR2 YFSETQ. Germline trimming cut 2 bases from V and 0 bases from J; bases unmatched to any gene: 2. There are 15 residues in the CDR3. The CDR3 nucleotides read TGCGCCAGCAGCTTTGGACAGGGAAGCACAGATACGCAGTATTTT. It is translated as CASSFGQGSTDTQYF.

Ten or more counts support this clonotype. This chain connects TRBV6-1 to TRBJ2-1; no clear D gene. Trimming pared 7 bases from V and 5 bases from J, leaving 15 bases between. Per the germline V gene, CDR1 is MNHNS and CDR2 is SASEGT. The CDR3 spans 14 residues. DNA for the CDR3: TGTGCCAGCACTATCGGGTGGGGTAACAATGAGCAGTTCTTC. Residues: CASTIGWGNNEQFF.

This clonotype has a count of ten or more. The V call is TRBV7-2, the J call TRBJ2-2; 8 positions agree with TRBD1. Germline CDR1 is SGHTA and CDR2 is FQGNSA. Losses at the gene ends were 1 base for V and 5 bases for J; bases not matched to a gene: 6. This CDR3 contains 16 residues. CDR3 nucleotides: TGTGCCAGCAGCTTAGGCAGGACAGGGCGGACCGGGGAGCTGTTTTTT. Amino acids: CASSLGRTGRTGELFF.

This clonotype was detected ten times or more. The V call is TRBV30, the J call TRBJ2-5, with TRBD2 matching 8 bases. Germline CDR1 is GTSNPN and CDR2 is SVGIG (reference sequence). V shed 3 bases, J shed 8 bases, and the junction held 11 bases outside the gene matches. This CDR3 is built from 14 residues. CDR3 sequence (DNA): TGTGCCTGGAGGCGGGGGGATCAAGAGATTACCCAGTACTTC. Its protein is CAWRRGDQEITQYF.